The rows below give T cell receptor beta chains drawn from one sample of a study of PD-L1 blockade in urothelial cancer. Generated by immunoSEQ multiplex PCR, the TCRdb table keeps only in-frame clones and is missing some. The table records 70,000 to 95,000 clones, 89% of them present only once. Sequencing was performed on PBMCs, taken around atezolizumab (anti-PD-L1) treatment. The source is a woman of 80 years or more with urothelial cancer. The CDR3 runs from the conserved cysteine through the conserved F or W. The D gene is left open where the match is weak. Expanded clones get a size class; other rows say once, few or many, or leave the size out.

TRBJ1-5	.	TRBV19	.	TGTGCCAGTAGTATAGGGCAGGGGCAGCCCCAGCATTTT	CASSIGQGQPQHF
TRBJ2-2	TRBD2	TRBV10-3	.	TGTGCCATCAGTGATAAGGCAGGGAGGGAAAGCAACACCGGGGAGCTGTTTTTT	CAISDKAGRESNTGELFF
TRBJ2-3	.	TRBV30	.	TGTGCCTGGAGTGTTGGGAGGTGGTCAGATACGCAGTATTTT	CAWSVGRWSDTQYF
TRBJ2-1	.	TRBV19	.	TGTGCCAGTAGTACCCAAGGGGTGGGCGAGCAGTTCTTC	CASSTQGVGEQFF
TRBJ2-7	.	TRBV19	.	TGTGCCAGTAGTGCGGGACAGATCTACGAGCAGTACTTC	CASSAGQIYEQYF
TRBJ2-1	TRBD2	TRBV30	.	TGTGCCTGGAGGGATAGCGGGAGGCCCTACAATGAGCAGTTCTTC	CAWRDSGRPYNEQFF
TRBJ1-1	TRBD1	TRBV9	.	TGTGCCAGCAGCACCCGACAGGGGGCGATCGCTGAAGCTTTCTTT	CASSTRQGAIAEAFF
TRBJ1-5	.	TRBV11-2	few	TGTGCCAGCAGCTTAGATCGGAATCAGCCCCAGCATTTT	CASSLDRNQPQHF
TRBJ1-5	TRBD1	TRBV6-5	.	TGTGCCAGCAGTTTAACAGGGGTAGCGGGGCAGCCCCAGCATTTT	CASSLTGVAGQPQHF
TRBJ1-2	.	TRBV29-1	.	TGCAGCGTTGAAGGGCAGTCCTATGGCTACACCTTC	CSVEGQSYGYTF
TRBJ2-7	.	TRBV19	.	TGTGCCACCACCAGGGGAGCCAGTTCCTACGAGCAGTACTTC	CATTRGASSYEQYF
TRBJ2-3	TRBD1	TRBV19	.	TGTGCCAGTAGTATTGACAGGGTTGGGACAGATACGCAGTATTTT	CASSIDRVGTDTQYF
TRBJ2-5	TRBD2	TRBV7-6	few	TGTGCCAGCAGCTTAGGCGGACTAGCGGGGACAACCTCTCAAGAGACCCAGTACTTC	CASSLGGLAGTTSQETQYF
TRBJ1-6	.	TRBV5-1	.	TGCGCCAGCAGCTTGGAGCGGTCGCCCCTCCACTTT	CASSLERSPLHF
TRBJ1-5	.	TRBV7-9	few	TGTGCCAGCAGCGAGGGGGAACAGCGGCCTACCCAGCATTTT	CASSEGEQRPTQHF